The rows below give T cell receptor beta chains drawn from one sample of a study of blood T cell repertoires in COVID-19. Here immunoSEQ multiplex PCR was the method, and the copy in TCRdb shows in-frame clones only, minus some. This sample has approximately 250,000 clones; about 87% occur once, and the top ten carry 1% to 1.5%. The sample was PBMCs or T cells enriched from blood (not recorded which). These receptors originate from a woman between 40 and 55 years old with acute COVID-19. The CDR3 runs from the conserved cysteine through the conserved F or W. The D gene is left open where the match is weak. The size field is filled for only some rows; it gives once, few, many or a size class.

TRBJ1-3 15 TRBV9 . . TGTGCCAGCAGCGTAGCGAAACAGCTACCAAACACCATATATTTT CASSVAKQLPNTIYF
TRBJ2-2 13 TRBV7-8 . . TGTGCCAGCAGCTTAGTAATATCGGGAGAGCTGTTTTTT CASSLVISGELFF
TRBJ2-5 14 TRBV2 . TRBD2 TGTGCCAGCAGTCTGCGGGAGGGCCCGGGGACCCAGTACTTC CASSLREGPGTQYF
TRBJ2-1 15 TRBV7-6 . . TGTGCCAGCAGCTTAGTTGCAGGCGCCTACAATGAGCAGTTCTTC CASSLVAGAYNEQFF
TRBJ1-2 14 TRBV4-3 . . TGCGCCAGCAGCCAAGAACCAGGGCGTGATGGCTACACCTTC CASSQEPGRDGYTF
TRBJ2-1 15 TRBV9 . TRBD2 TGTGCCAGCAGCGCGGGACTAGCGGCCTACAATGAGCAGTTCTTC CASSAGLAAYNEQFF
TRBJ1-5 18 TRBV19 . TRBD1 TGTGCCAGTAGTCGAGGGACAGGGGGATTTCTAGGAGATCAGCCCCAGCATTTT CASSRGTGGFLGDQPQHF
TRBJ1-2 13 TRBV7-8 . TRBD1 TGTGCCAGCAGGTTGACAGGGAAGGATGGCTACACCTTC CASRLTGKDGYTF
TRBJ1-4 14 TRBV7-2 . . TGTGCCAGCAGCACCCAAGGGGGTAATGAAAAACTGTTTTTT CASSTQGGNEKLFF
TRBJ1-1 13 TRBV10-1 . . TGCGCCAGCAGTGAGAACGGGGGAACTGAAGCTTTCTTT CASSENGGTEAFF
TRBJ2-1 15 TRBV5-5 few TRBD2 TGTGCCAGCAGCTTCGCGGGAGAAGGCTACAATGAGCAGTTCTTC CASSFAGEGYNEQFF
TRBJ1-3 15 TRBV9 . TRBD1 TGTGCCAGCAGCACCCGGGACAGCTCTGGAAACACCATATATTTT CASSTRDSSGNTIYF
TRBJ2-5 13 TRBV6-5 . . TGTGCCAGCAGCTTAGGGGTGGGAGAGACCCAGTACTTC CASSLGVGETQYF
TRBJ2-5 15 TRBV10-3 once . TGTGCCATCAGCCGGGACATTGAGTACCAAGAGACCCAGTACTTC CAISRDIEYQETQYF
TRBJ1-6 15 TRBV5-1 . . TGCGCCAGCAGCTTGGCGCAGGGTATTAATTCACCCCTCCACTTT CASSLAQGINSPLHF
TRBJ2-5 14 TRBV2 . . TGTGCCAGCGGTGAGGGAGGGGGGTTGGAGACCCAGTACTTC CASGEGGGLETQYF
TRBJ1-2 15 TRBV19 once . TGTGCCAGTAGTCAGAGACAGGCATCTAACTATGGCTACACCTTC CASSQRQASNYGYTF
TRBJ1-3 15 TRBV5-4 . TRBD1 TGTGCCAGCAGCACCCGGACAGGGACTGGAAACACCATATATTTT CASSTRTGTGNTIYF
TRBJ2-1 18 TRBV6-6 . TRBD2 TGTGCCAGCAGTCCACCTCCTGGACTAGCGCAACCCTACAATGAGCAGTTCTTC CASSPPPGLAQPYNEQFF
TRBJ2-7 15 TRBV19 few TRBD1 TGTGCCAGTAGTCCCGGACAGGTAGTTTCCTACGAGCAGTACTTC CASSPGQVVSYEQYF
TRBJ2-7 18 TRBV21-1 few . TGTGCCAGCAGCATATTGGGGGAGACAGGGGGCTTACCCTACGAGCAGTACTTC CASSILGETGGLPYEQYF
TRBJ1-2 15 TRBV7-2 . . TGTGCCAGCAGCACCGGACACGCGATAAGCTATGGCTACACCTTC CASSTGHAISYGYTF
TRBJ1-1 14 TRBV7-2 . TRBD1 TGTGCCAGCAGGCGGAGGGGGCTTTTAACTGAAGCTTTCTTT CASRRRGLLTEAFF
TRBJ2-1 14 TRBV7-2 once TRBD1 TGTGCCAGCAGCTCCCGACAGGGGGTCAATGAGCAGTTCTTC CASSSRQGVNEQFF
TRBJ2-3 16 TRBV27 . TRBD2 TGTGCCAGCAGTTCCCGGGGTAGCGGGAGCACAGATACGCAGTATTTT CASSSRGSGSTDTQYF
TRBJ1-5 13 TRBV11-2 . TRBD1 TGTGCCAGCAGCAAGACAGGGCATCAGCCCCAGCATTTT CASSKTGHQPQHF
TRBJ1-2 15 TRBV7-2 . TRBD1 TGTGCCAGCACCCAATGGGGGACAGGGGACGCACAATACACCTTC CASTQWGTGDAQYTF
TRBJ2-7 14 TRBV28 . TRBD1 TGTGCCAGCAGTTCGCCCCAGGGGGCGGCTGAGCAGTACTTC CASSSPQGAAEQYF
TRBJ2-2 13 TRBV28 once . TGTGCCAGCGGGCCGGAGAACACCGGGGAGCTGTTTTTT CASGPENTGELFF
TRBJ1-1 13 TRBV2 . . TGTGCCAGCAGCGGGAGGTTGAACACTGAAGCTTTCTTT CASSGRLNTEAFF
TRBJ2-1 17 TRBV4-3 few TRBD1 TGCGCCAGCAGCCAGGACTGGACAGGGATGCCCTACAATGAGCAGTTCTTC CASSQDWTGMPYNEQFF
TRBJ2-5 15 TRBV5-1 . . TGCGCCAGCAGCATCGATATGGGGGGTTCAGAGACCCAGTACTTC CASSIDMGGSETQYF
TRBJ2-7 13 TRBV9 . . TGTGCCAGCAGCCCCTCGGGGGCCTACGAGCAGTACTTC CASSPSGAYEQYF
TRBJ2-1 18 TRBV5-5 . TRBD2 TGTGCCAGCAGCTTAGCACTAGCGGGATCGATGGGATACAATGAGCAGTTCTTC CASSLALAGSMGYNEQFF
TRBJ2-1 16 TRBV28 . . TGTGCCAGCAGTTTGGGCGGGAAAGGGTCCTACAATGAGCAGTTCTTC CASSLGGKGSYNEQFF
TRBJ1-5 13 TRBV27 . . TGTGCCAGCAGTTTATCGGAGTTTCAGCCCCAGCATTTT CASSLSEFQPQHF
TRBJ2-4 16 TRBV29-1 . TRBD2 TGCAGCGTTGACGGACTAGCGGGAGGATCCAAAAACATTCAGTACTTC CSVDGLAGGSKNIQYF
TRBJ1-1 14 TRBV19 . . TGTGCCAGTAAGCAGACTGGAGCAAACACTGAAGCTTTCTTT CASKQTGANTEAFF
TRBJ2-7 14 TRBV10-3 . TRBD2 TGTGCCATCAGTGCCAGGGCGGGGGTCGACGAGCAGTACTTC CAISARAGVDEQYF
TRBJ2-4 15 TRBV7-9 . . TGTGCCAGCAGCCTATCGGAACAGAGTAAAAACATTCAGTACTTC CASSLSEQSKNIQYF
TRBJ2-3 11 TRBV20-1 . TRBD2 TGCAGTGCTAGCGGGGGGAAGGGGCAGTATTTT CSASGGKGQYF
TRBJ1-6 14 TRBV18 once . TGTGCCAGCTCACCAACAGGGCTGGATTCACCCCTCCACTTT CASSPTGLDSPLHF
TRBJ1-1 16 TRBV12-5 . . TGTGCTAGTGGTTTGGCCTCGGACAGTTCGAACACTGAAGCTTTCTTT CASGLASDSSNTEAFF
TRBJ1-4 18 TRBV5-1 . TRBD1 TGCGCCAGCAGCTCGACCTCGGGACAGGGGTTTACTAATGAAAAACTGTTTTTT CASSSTSGQGFTNEKLFF
TRBJ1-1 13 TRBV5-1 . TRBD1 TGCGCCAGCAGCCCAGACAGGGCAAGTGAAGCTTTCTTT CASSPDRASEAFF
TRBJ1-1 15 TRBV6-5 . TRBD1 TGTGCCAGCAGTACCCGGACAGGGAATAGGACTGAAGCTTTCTTT CASSTRTGNRTEAFF
TRBJ2-2 13 TRBV5-1 . TRBD1 TGCGCCAGCAGCTTAGGGACAGGCGGGGAGCTGTTTTTT CASSLGTGGELFF
TRBJ2-1 15 TRBV11-2 . TRBD2 TGTGCCAGCAGGGCGGTCGGGGGGGGCTACAATGAGCAGTTCTTC CASRAVGGGYNEQFF
TRBJ1-2 15 TRBV6-5 . . TGTGCCAGCAGTTCCACAGGGCTAAGAAAATATGGCTACACCTTC CASSSTGLRKYGYTF
TRBJ2-3 17 TRBV21-1 . . TGTGCCAGCAGCAAAATGAACAGGGTACCAGGCGCAGATACGCAGTATTTT CASSKMNRVPGADTQYF
TRBJ2-3 15 TRBV29-1 . TRBD1 TGCAGCGTTGTGGGACACAGGGGGCAGCCAGATACGCAGTATTTT CSVVGHRGQPDTQYF
TRBJ1-4 15 TRBV28 . . TGTGCCAGCAACTCGCGACTGTCGGCTAATGAAAAACTGTTTTTT CASNSRLSANEKLFF
TRBJ2-1 16 TRBV7-2 . TRBD1 TGTGCCAGCAGCCAACAGGGGCCGCGCTCCTACAATGAGCAGTTCTTC CASSQQGPRSYNEQFF